One sample yielded the 18 T cell receptor beta chains listed below, sequenced in a study of OX40 agonist ivuxolimab in advanced cancers. The repertoire was sequenced with immunoSEQ multiplex PCR; TCRdb's copy has only in-frame clones and lacks some. The sample shows approximately 60,000 clones, almost 95% of them seen only once. The sequencing used CD4+ or CD8+ T cells sorted from blood, collected in a trial of the OX40 agonist ivuxolimab. These receptors were obtained from an adult with an advanced solid tumor such as melanoma, head and neck, liver or kidney cancer.

The rearrangement links TRBV4-3 to TRBJ2-7; the D gene is possibly TRBD2 (6 bases). The CDR3 covers 14 residues. V was shortened by 5 bases and J by 2 bases, with 13 bases between the two germline ends. Germline CDR1 and CDR2: LGHNA and YSLEER. The CDR3 reads CASSTRDGTYEQYF. The CDR3 coding sequence is TGCGCCAGCAGCACGCGGGACGGAACCTACGAGCAGTACTTC.

V gene TRBV2 combines with J gene TRBJ2-5; no reliable D call. The CDR3 spans 14 residues. The germline V and J ends were trimmed by 3 bases and 5 bases, with 13 bases remaining between them. Germline V lookup: CDR1 SNHLY, CDR2 FYNNEI. CDR3 in DNA: TGTGCCAGCAGTGAGGGCCCGGACCTGGAGACCCAGTACTTC. Amino acid sequence: CASSEGPDLETQYF.

The gene calls are TRBV28 and TRBJ2-1; D may correspond to TRBD1 or TRBD2 (5 bases each). V was trimmed by 8 bases and J by 7 bases, leaving 12 bases between them. The CDR3 length is 12 residues. Per the germline V gene, CDR1 is MDHEN and CDR2 is SYDVKM. As DNA, the CDR3 is TGTGCCAGCGACGGGACGCCAAATGAGCAGTTCTTC. It codes for CASDGTPNEQFF.

The chain is built from TRBV28 and TRBJ2-1, with D uncertain. This CDR3 is built from 14 residues. Trimming left V 7 bases short and J 5 bases short, with 15 bases between. Germline loops: CDR1 MDHEN, CDR2 SYDVKM. The DNA of the CDR3 is TGTGCCAGCACCCCCCGGTCTCCCCACAATGAGCAGTTCTTC. It translates to CASTPRSPHNEQFF.

The V call is TRBV7-9, the J call TRBJ2-1; unclear D gene. The CDR3 is 13 residues long. Germline assignment: CDR1 SEHNR and CDR2 FQNEAQ (reference sequence). The germline V and J ends were trimmed by 4 bases and 5 bases, with 9 bases remaining between them. The CDR3 sequence: CASSYSRNNEQFF. For the CDR3, the DNA is TGTGCCAGCAGCTATTCCCGAAACAATGAGCAGTTCTTC.

In regard to this clone: Other DNA sequences in the sample encode the same CDR3. The chain joins TRBV19 to TRBJ2-7; 10 nucleotides match TRBD2. Looked up from germline, CDR1 is LNHDA and CDR2 is SQIVND (reference sequence). The CDR3 has 13 residues. J gave up 4 bases and V 3 bases, and 0 bases lay outside the gene matches. The CDR3 here is CASSMGLAYEQYF. The CDR3 DNA reads as TGTGCCAGTAGTATGGGACTAGCGTACGAGCAGTACTTC.

The genes are TRBV9 and TRBJ1-4, with 7 bases fitting TRBD1. CDR1 is SGDLS, CDR2 YYNGEE, per germline. Losses at the gene ends were 3 bases for V and 4 bases for J; bases not matched to a gene: 3. The CDR3 covers 14 residues. The CDR3 bases are TGTGCCAGCAGCGCCGACAGGGATAATGAAAAACTGTTTTTT. It translates to CASSADRDNEKLFF.

The chain has TRBV2 and TRBJ1-6, with a tentative D call TRBD1 (6 bases). The germline V gene has CDR1 SNHLY and CDR2 FYNNEI. The V and J ends lost 5 bases and 0 bases respectively, with 17 bases between them. CDR3 size: 18 residues. CDR3 in amino acids: CASSTQGGPSSYNSPLHF. CDR3 DNA: TGTGCCAGCAGTACTCAAGGGGGTCCAAGCTCCTATAATTCACCCCTCCACTTT.

The chain is built from TRBV30 and TRBJ2-1; D gene ambiguous. V lost 8 bases, J lost 7 bases, and 15 bases lay in between. The length of the CDR3 is 12 residues. In germline, CDR1 is GTSNPN, CDR2 SVGIG (reference sequence). The CDR3 coding sequence is TGTGCCCTCTATGCCCGGGTAAATGAGCAGTTCTTC. Its protein is CALYARVNEQFF.

This clone was recorded once. The chain carries TRBV9 and TRBJ2-3, with TRBD2 matching over 7 bases. CDR3 size: 16 residues. Germline assignment: CDR1 SGDLS and CDR2 YYNGEE. V shed 0 bases, J shed 4 bases, and the junction held 8 bases outside the gene matches. As DNA, the CDR3 is TGTGCCAGCAGCGTAGATAGGGGCGGGAGATCAGATACGCAGTATTTT. Amino acid sequence: CASSVDRGGRSDTQYF.

The chain joins TRBV9 to TRBJ1-3; D not resolved. The V gene's germline CDR1 is SGDLS and CDR2 YYNGEE. Trimming took 4 bases from V and 4 from J, leaving 9 bases between them. CDR3 length equals 13 residues. CDR3 sequence: CASSTYTGNTIYF. The CDR3 bases are TGTGCCAGCAGCACCTACACAGGAAACACCATATATTTT.

The chain couples TRBV7-9 to TRBJ1-1; D not resolved. This CDR3 contains 13 residues. The V end was cut by 5 bases, the J end by 8 bases, with 15 bases between. Germline V gene data show CDR1 as SEHNR and CDR2 as FQNEAQ (reference sequence). The DNA of the CDR3 is TGTGCCAGCAGCCCCTTGATGGCTCCGGAAGCTTTCTTT. Translation gives CASSPLMAPEAFF.

The CDR3 coding sequence is TGTGCCAGCACTCCCGGGACAGGGGCGAACACTGAAGCTTTCTTT. Protein: CASTPGTGANTEAFF. The J gene is TRBJ1-1, the V gene TRBV5-8; 10 nucleotides match TRBD1. CDR3 length: 15 residues. In germline, CDR1 is SGHTS, CDR2 YDEGEE. With V trimmed by 6 bases and J by 1 base, 6 bases remained unmatched.

The chain uses TRBV9 and TRBJ2-7, with TRBD1 as a possible D gene (6 bases). Germline V gene data show CDR1 as SGDLS and CDR2 as YYNGEE. V lost 4 bases to trimming and J lost 5 bases, with 16 bases between them. This CDR3 has 14 residues. CDR3 region: CASSSDSRIHEQYF. CDR3 bases: TGTGCCAGCAGCTCGGACAGTCGAATCCACGAGCAGTACTTC.

The J gene is TRBJ1-1, the V gene TRBV4-3, with D possibly TRBD1 on 5 matching bases. CDR1 and CDR2 from the germline V gene are LGHNA and YSLEER. Trimming shortened V by 0 bases and J by 5 bases, and 19 bases separated the two germline ends. CDR3 length: 17 residues. CDR3: CASSQEGGDQSATEAFF. The CDR3 bases are TGCGCCAGCAGCCAAGAGGGGGGGGACCAGTCGGCTACTGAAGCTTTCTTT.

The V gene is TRBV29-1, the J gene TRBJ2-4, with TRBD2 matching over 7 bases. The CDR3 covers 15 residues. Germline CDR1 and CDR2: SQVTM and ANQGSEA. V was clipped by 0 bases and J by 4 bases; unmatched bases: 6. This CDR3 reads CSVEEWEGEKNIQYF. The CDR3 DNA sequence: TGCAGCGTTGAAGAGTGGGAGGGAGAAAAAAACATTCAGTACTTC.

The V call is TRBV5-6, the J call TRBJ2-7; TRBD2 might be the D (5 bases). V was cut by 0 bases and J by 7 bases, with 11 bases left in between. The CDR3 sequence is 13 residues long. CDR1 is SGHDT, CDR2 YYEEEE, per germline. Here the CDR3 DNA reads TGTGCCAGCAGCTTGGCAGGAACGGGGGAGCAGTACTTC. Translating it yields CASSLAGTGEQYF. The full variable domain, its missing parts supplied by reference TRBV5-6 and TRBJ2-7, is DAGVTQSPTHLIKTRGQQVTLRCSPKSGHDTVSWYQQALGQGPQFIFQYYEEEERQRGNFPDRFSGHQFPNYSSELNVNALLLGDSALYLCASSLAGTGEQYFGPGTRLTVT.

This clone showed up just a few times. The rearrangement links TRBV9 to TRBJ1-5; D unclear. The V end lost 0 bases, the J end lost 4 bases, and 11 bases lay between the germline ends. Germline CDR1 SGDLS, CDR2 YYNGEE. This CDR3 spans 15 amino acids. The CDR3 is CASSVDWDRNQPQHF. The CDR3 DNA is TGTGCCAGCAGCGTAGATTGGGATCGGAATCAGCCCCAGCATTTT.